Below, one TCR beta chain is given with its context. The antigen is undetermined. A template switching step contributed a universal primer site, while unique molecular identifiers were present in the cDNA. TCRdb analysed the 5' RACE reads with MiXCR anew, one entry per CDR3 protein. Here the sample spans some 210,000 distinct CDR3 sequences, about a sixth being singletons. After removal of 6 bases from V and 7 bases from J, the junction contained 11 bases not matched to a gene. The CDR3 is 16 amino acids. This sample stems from a study of identical twins. Regarding the study as a whole: With abundant cord blood beta clonotypes, insertions were fewer; memory repertoires showed no such pattern. In zero-insertion analyses, partial confounding could arise from invariant MAIT and iNKT cells.

This sample also belongs to another study, concerning T cells expressing NK-cell markers.

This sequence was found in a woman under 30 in good health. The specimen was CD8+ T cells sorted from blood. The chain joins TRBV12-3 or TRBV12-4 to TRBJ2-2, with 10 bases that match TRBD2. The CDR3 DNA reads TGTGCCAGCAGCCCCACACTAGCGGGAAAGGGCGGGGAGCTGTTTTTT. As protein: CASSPTLAGKGGELFF.